The 5 T cell receptor beta chains reported below all come from one sample, sequenced in a study of human T cells and chemical hapten exposure. The time point is: patch test 2, 6 weeks after DPC sensitization. Noted treatment: therapeutic diphenylcyclopropenone sensitization with weekly scalp DPC. TCRdb reanalysed the RACE reads using MiXCR and keeps one entry per CDR3 protein. The table lists about 40,000 distinct CDR3 sequences, about 3% of them singletons. Sample: whole blood, taken in connection with sensitization to the hapten diphenylcyclopropenone (DPC). These TCRs come from a man aged 40-50 years with alopecia areata. Some clones in this sample may be carry-over from other donors' samples.

This clonotype appeared many times. The J gene is TRBJ2-7, the V gene TRBV3-1; possible D gene TRBD2, 5 bases. In germline, CDR1 is LGHDT, CDR2 YNNKEL (reference sequence). Trimming removed 6 bases at V and 3 bases at J, with 18 bases between. The CDR3 is 15 residues long. The CDR3 DNA sequence: TGTGCCAGCAGGGAAGGGTCGCAGCGGAGCTACGAGCAGTACTTC. It is translated as CASREGSQRSYEQYF.

The sample holds many counts of this clonotype. The V gene is TRBV6-2 or TRBV6-3, the J gene TRBJ2-5; D uncertain. The germline V gene has CDR1 MNHEY and CDR2 SVGEGT. V was trimmed by 0 bases and J by 7 bases, leaving 12 bases between them. The CDR3 loop spans 14 amino acids. CDR3: CASSYSTTGRTQYF. CDR3 DNA sequence: TGTGCCAGCAGTTACTCGACGACCGGCCGGACCCAGTACTTC.

This clonotype was seen a handful of times. The V call is TRBV7-2, the J call TRBJ2-7, with a weak D call TRBD1 (6 bases). The ends were cut back, 5 bases at V and 3 bases at J, with 11 bases in the middle. CDR3 length equals 13 residues. CDR1 and CDR2 (germline): SGHTA, FQGNSA. The CDR3 here is CASSTGRNYEQYF. As DNA, the CDR3 is TGTGCCAGCAGCACAGGGCGGAACTACGAGCAGTACTTC. Full variable domain (outside the CDR3, taken from reference TRBV7-2 and TRBJ2-7): GAGVSQSPSNKVTEKGKDVELRCDPISGHTALYWYRQSLGQGLEFLIYFQGNSAPDKSGLPSDRFSAERTGGSVSTLTIQRTQQEDSAVYLCASSTGRNYEQYFGPGTRLTVT.

This clonotype has a count of ten or more. J is TRBJ2-6 and V is TRBV24-1, with 7 bases aligning to TRBD1. With 4 bases clipped from V and 0 bases from J, the junction kept 8 bases outside the gene matches. This CDR3 has 18 residues. Per germline, CDR1 KGHDR and CDR2 SFDVKD. The CDR3 region is CATSDSPGQSSGANVLTF. In DNA, the CDR3 is TGTGCCACCAGTGACTCTCCGGGACAGAGCTCTGGGGCCAACGTCCTGACTTTC.

The table lists this clonotype with many counts. The chain recombines TRBV12-3 or TRBV12-4 with TRBJ1-2; D possibly corresponds to TRBD1 (6 bases). Trimming pared 6 bases from V and 2 bases from J, leaving 13 bases between. This CDR3 has 14 residues. CDR3 bases: TGTGCCAGCAGCCGAGGGGGAGGAAACTATGGCTACACCTTC. Residues: CASSRGGGNYGYTF.